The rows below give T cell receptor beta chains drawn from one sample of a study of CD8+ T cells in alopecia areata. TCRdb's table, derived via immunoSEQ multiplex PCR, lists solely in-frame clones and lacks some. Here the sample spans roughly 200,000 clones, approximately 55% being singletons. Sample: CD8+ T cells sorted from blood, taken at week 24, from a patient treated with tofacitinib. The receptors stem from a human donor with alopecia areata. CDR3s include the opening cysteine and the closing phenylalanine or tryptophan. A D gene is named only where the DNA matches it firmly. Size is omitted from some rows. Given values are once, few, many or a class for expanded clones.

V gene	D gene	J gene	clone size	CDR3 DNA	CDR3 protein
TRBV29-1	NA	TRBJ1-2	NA	TGCAGCGTTGACCCGACAGGAACTAACTATGGCTACACCTTC	CSVDPTGTNYGYTF
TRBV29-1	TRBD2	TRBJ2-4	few	TGCAGCGTTGATGTTGCGGGGGAGATCACCTTAGCCAAAAACATTCAGTACTTC	CSVDVAGEITLAKNIQYF
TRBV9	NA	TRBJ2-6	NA	TGTGCCAGCAGCGTAACCCGGGACGCACGCTCTGGGGCCAACGTCCTGACTTTC	CASSVTRDARSGANVLTF
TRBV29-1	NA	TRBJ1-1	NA	TGCAGCGTTGATCAGGGAGACACTGAAGCTTTCTTT	CSVDQGDTEAFF
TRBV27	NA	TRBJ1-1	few	TGTGCCAGCAGTTTCTCCGGACGGAACACTGAAGCTTTCTTT	CASSFSGRNTEAFF
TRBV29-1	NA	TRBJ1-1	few	TGCAGCGTTGAAGTGGGCAGACAGGAGGGGGTGAGTGAAGCTTTCTTT	CSVEVGRQEGVSEAFF
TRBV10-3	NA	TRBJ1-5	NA	TGTGCCATCAGTGAGTCGAGGCAGCCCCAGCATTTT	CAISESRQPQHF
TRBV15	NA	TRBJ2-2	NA	TGTGCCACCAGGGACCCGCCCGGGATGTCCGGGGAGCTGTTTTTT	CATRDPPGMSGELFF
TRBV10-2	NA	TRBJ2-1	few	TGCGCCAGCAGTGAGACAGATTACAATGAGCAGTTCTTC	CASSETDYNEQFF
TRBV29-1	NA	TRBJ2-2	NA	TGCAGCGTTGAAGATGCCGGGGTGGAGACCGGGGAGCTGTTTTTT	CSVEDAGVETGELFF
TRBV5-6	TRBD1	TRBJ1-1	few	TGTGCCAGCAGCGGGACAGCAACTGAAGCTTTCTTT	CASSGTATEAFF
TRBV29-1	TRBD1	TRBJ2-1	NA	TGCAGCGTTCTAACAGGGGACGGATATGAGCAGTTCTTC	CSVLTGDGYEQFF
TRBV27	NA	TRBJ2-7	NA	TGTGCCAGCAGTTTGATCGGGATTGAGCGGAACGAGCAGTACTTC	CASSLIGIERNEQYF
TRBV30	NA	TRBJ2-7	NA	TGTGCCTGGAGTTGGATGGACGAGCAGTACTTC	CAWSWMDEQYF
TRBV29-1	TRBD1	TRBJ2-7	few	TGCAGCGTTGAGGGGACAGGCCTCTACGAGCAGTACTTC	CSVEGTGLYEQYF
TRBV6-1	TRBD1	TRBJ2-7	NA	TGTGCCAGCAGTGCACCTTCCGACAGGGTCTCCTACGAGCAGTACTTC	CASSAPSDRVSYEQYF
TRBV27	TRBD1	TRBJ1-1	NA	TGTGCCAGCACCAGGACAGGTTCGGCTGAAGCTTTCTTT	CASTRTGSAEAFF
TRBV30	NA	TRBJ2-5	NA	TGTGCCTGGAGTGTAGTTGCGGGGGCTGGGACCCAGTACTTC	CAWSVVAGAGTQYF
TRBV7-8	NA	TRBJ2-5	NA	TGTGCCAGCAGCTTGGAAATGCTAGGGGTGGGAGAGACCCAGTACTTC	CASSLEMLGVGETQYF
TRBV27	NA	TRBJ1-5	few	TGTGCCAGCAGTTTATATGGGGACCAGCCCCAGCATTTT	CASSLYGDQPQHF
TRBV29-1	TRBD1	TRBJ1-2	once	TGCAGCGTTGCCGGACAGGGGGAAACCCATGGCTACACCTTC	CSVAGQGETHGYTF
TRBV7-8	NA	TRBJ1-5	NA	TGTGCCAGCAGCTTAGCCGGTAGGGGCAATCAGCCCCAGCATTTT	CASSLAGRGNQPQHF
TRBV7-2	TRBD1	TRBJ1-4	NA	TGTGCCAGCAGGGAAACAGGGGGAACTAATGAAAAACTGTTTTTT	CASRETGGTNEKLFF
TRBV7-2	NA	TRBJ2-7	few	TGTGCCAGCAGCTTACTCTACGAGCAGTACTTC	CASSLLYEQYF
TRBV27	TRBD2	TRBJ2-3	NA	TGTGCCAGCAGTCCGCGGGAGGTGGGAGATACGCAGTATTTT	CASSPREVGDTQYF
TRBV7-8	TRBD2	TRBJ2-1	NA	TGTGCCAGCAGCTTAACCCCCCCTGCGGGGGGTTACAATGAGCAGTTCTTC	CASSLTPPAGGYNEQFF
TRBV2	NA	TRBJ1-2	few	TGTGCCAAGGAAACGTCGACGGGGGGTTGGGGCTACACCTTC	CAKETSTGGWGYTF
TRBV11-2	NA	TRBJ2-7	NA	TGTGCCAGCAGCTATGACGGGAGCTCCTACGAGCAGTACTTC	CASSYDGSSYEQYF
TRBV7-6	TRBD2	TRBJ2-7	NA	TGTGCCAGCAGCCCCCACCCACTAGCGGGAAACCCCTACGAGCAGTACTTC	CASSPHPLAGNPYEQYF
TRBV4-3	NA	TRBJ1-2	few	TGCGCCAGCAGCCCGGCGAGAGTAACTAACTATGGCTACACCTTC	CASSPARVTNYGYTF
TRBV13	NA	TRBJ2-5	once	TGTGCCAGCACCCAGAGGGGATTTACAAAGGAGACCCAGTACTTC	CASTQRGFTKETQYF
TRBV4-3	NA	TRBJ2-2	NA	TGCGCCAGCAGCCAAGATACGAGGGCCGGGGAGCTGTTTTTT	CASSQDTRAGELFF
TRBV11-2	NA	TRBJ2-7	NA	TGTGCCAGCAGCTTCGGGACCCCTAAGGACGAGCAGTACTTC	CASSFGTPKDEQYF
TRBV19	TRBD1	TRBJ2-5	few	TGTGCCAGTAGAGGGGGCGAAGAGACCCAGTACTTC	CASRGGEETQYF
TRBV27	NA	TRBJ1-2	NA	TGTGCCAGCAGCCCAGGGCGTGGGCATGGCTACACCTTC	CASSPGRGHGYTF
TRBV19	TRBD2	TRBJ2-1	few	TGTGCCAGTAGTCTGGCGGGGGACCCCAGTTGGAATGAGCAGTTCTTC	CASSLAGDPSWNEQFF
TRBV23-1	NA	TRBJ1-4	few	TGCGCCAGCAGTCAACCTACACAGGCCGGTGGGGAAAAACTGTTTTTT	CASSQPTQAGGEKLFF
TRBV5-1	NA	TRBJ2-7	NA	TGCGCCAGCAGCTTGGAGTCTGGGTCCTACGAGCAGTACTTC	CASSLESGSYEQYF
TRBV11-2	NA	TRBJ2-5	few	TGTGCCAGCAGCCCCCACGATCGGGTTTTGGAGACCCAGTACTTC	CASSPHDRVLETQYF
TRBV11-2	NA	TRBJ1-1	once	TGTGCCAGCAGCTTAGAGGGGGAAATGAACACTGAAGCTTTCTTT	CASSLEGEMNTEAFF
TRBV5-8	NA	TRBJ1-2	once	TGTGCCAGCAGCTCTCGACAGGATTATGGCTACACCTTC	CASSSRQDYGYTF
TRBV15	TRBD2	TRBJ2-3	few	TGTGCCACCAGCGGGGGGGAAATTAGCACAGATACGCAGTATTTT	CATSGGEISTDTQYF
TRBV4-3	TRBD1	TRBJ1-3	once	TGCGCCAGCAGCCAAGATAGACAGGGGGCAGGAAACACCATATATTTT	CASSQDRQGAGNTIYF
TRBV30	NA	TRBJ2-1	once	TGTGCCTGGACCACGATCAGGTCGAGCTCCTACAATGAGCAGTTCTTC	CAWTTIRSSSYNEQFF
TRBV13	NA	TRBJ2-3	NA	TGTGCCAGCAGCCCTGGCACAGATACGCAGTATTTT	CASSPGTDTQYF
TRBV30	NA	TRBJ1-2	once	TGTGCCTGGAGTGTTGCCAGGGGAGATGGCTACACCTTC	CAWSVARGDGYTF
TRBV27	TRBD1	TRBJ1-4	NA	TGTGCCAGCAGTTTATCGGACAGGGAAATTCATGAAAAACTGTTTTTT	CASSLSDREIHEKLFF
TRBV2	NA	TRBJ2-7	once	TGTGCCAGCAGTGGCACTGGACGGGCCTACGAGCAGTACTTC	CASSGTGRAYEQYF